The 32 T cell receptor beta chains listed next were all sequenced from one sample in a study of blood T cell repertoires in COVID-19. Produced via immunoSEQ multiplex PCR; TCRdb's table is partial and in-frame only. The table has about 110,000 clones, around 85% seen once; the top ten hold more than 10%. What was sequenced was peripheral blood. These TCRs come from a human donor in a cohort sampled during active COVID-19.

This chain links TRBV28 with TRBJ1-2; no clear D gene. Per the germline V gene, CDR1 is MDHEN and CDR2 is SYDVKM. Trimming stripped 4 bases from V and 6 bases from J, with 3 bases between. The CDR3 extends over 10 amino acids. CDR3 DNA sequence: TGTGCCAGCAGTTATAATGGCTACACCTTC. This translates into CASSYNGYTF.

This clone has more than one count but fewer than ten. The gene calls are TRBV25-1 and TRBJ2-1; unclear D gene. From germline, CDR1 is MGHDK and CDR2 SYGVNS. V lost 5 bases to trimming and J lost 8 bases, with 7 bases between them. CDR3 length: 11 residues. As DNA, the CDR3 is TGTGCCAGCAGTTTAATAGATGAGCAGTTCTTC. Protein product: CASSLIDEQFF. Full variable domain (remainder filled in from reference TRBV25-1 and TRBJ2-1): EADIYQTPRYLVIGTGKKITLECSQTMGHDKMYWYQQDPGMELHLIHYSYGVNSTEKGDLSSESTVSRIRTEHFPLTLESARPSHTSQYLCASSLIDEQFFGPGTRLTVL.

This chain joins TRBV21-1 and TRBJ2-3; the table's TRBD1 call for D was not verified on the DNA. TRBV21-1 is noted as a pseudogene. This CDR3 has 16 residues. The CDR3: CASSKLLGQSTDTQYF. In DNA, the CDR3 is TGTGCCAGCAGCAAGCTCCTGGGACAAAGCACAGATACGCAGTATTTT.

V usage is TRBV12-3 or TRBV12-4 and J usage is TRBJ2-5; 7 bases are shared with TRBD1. This CDR3 contains 13 residues. The V segment lost 8 bases and the J segment 0 bases; nucleotides outside the gene matches: 3. The CDR3 loop is CASLGQNQETQYF. DNA of the CDR3: TGTGCCAGCTTGGGACAGAACCAAGAGACCCAGTACTTC.

The J gene is TRBJ2-1, the V gene TRBV4-1; TRBD2 might be the D (6 bases). Trimming removed 1 base at V and 3 bases at J, with 10 bases between. Germline V gives CDR1 MGHRA, CDR2 YSYEKL. The CDR3 spans 15 residues. The CDR3 DNA sequence: TGCGCCAGCAGCCAAGCTGGGGGGAGCTACAATGAGCAGTTCTTC. It specifies CASSQAGGSYNEQFF.

This clone was counted only a few times. CDR3 DNA sequence: TGTGCCAGCAGCCGAGGAGAGGAACAGCCCCAGCATTTT. Amino acid sequence: CASSRGEEQPQHF. V gene TRBV7-2 combines with J gene TRBJ1-5; D is undetermined. Looked up from germline, CDR1 is SGHTA and CDR2 is FQGNSA. The CDR3 spans 13 residues. Trimming stripped 5 bases from V and 7 bases from J, with 12 bases between. The whole variable domain, filled in from reference TRBV7-2 and TRBJ1-5, reads GAGVSQSPSNKVTEKGKDVELRCDPISGHTALYWYRQSLGQGLEFLIYFQGNSAPDKSGLPSDRFSAERTGGSVSTLTIQRTQQEDSAVYLCASSRGEEQPQHFGDGTRLSIL.

CDR3 bases: TGCGCCAGCAGCTTCCCAGCGGCTGGGGCCAACGTCCTGACTTTC. Translating gives CASSFPAAGANVLTF. This chain uses TRBV5-1 with TRBJ2-6; tentative D call: TRBD2 (5 bases). CDR3 size: 15 residues. With 2 bases removed from V and 2 bases from J, the gap between germline ends came to 8 bases. Germline V gives CDR1 SGHRS, CDR2 YFSETQ.

V usage is TRBV7-9 and J usage is TRBJ2-7; the match to TRBD2 covers 7 bases. Unmatched junction bases numbered 6, after V lost 4 bases and J lost 6 bases. Germline CDR1 is SEHNR and CDR2 is FQNEAQ (reference sequence). The CDR3 length is 13 residues. The CDR3 coding sequence is TGTGCCAGCAGCTATAGGTCTAGCGGCGAGCAGTACTTC. Translated: CASSYRSSGEQYF.

The rearrangement uses TRBV2 and TRBJ2-7, with 11 bases lining up with TRBD2. V trimming: 7 bases; J trimming: 9 bases; junction bases outside the gene matches: 17. The CDR3 covers 16 residues. Looked up from germline, CDR1 is SNHLY and CDR2 is FYNNEI. The CDR3 is CASKQLAGASLGGQYF. CDR3 coding DNA: TGTGCCAGCAAGCAACTAGCGGGGGCCTCCCTGGGGGGGCAGTACTTC.

The chain links TRBV5-1 to TRBJ2-3; weak D call: TRBD2 (6 bases). The CDR3 spans 14 residues. Germline lookup yields CDR1 SGHRS and CDR2 YFSETQ. V was cut by 5 bases and J by 0 bases, with 10 bases left in between. CDR3 in DNA: TGCGCCAGCAGTCCCCGGGGGAGCACAGATACGCAGTATTTT. It translates to CASSPRGSTDTQYF.

This chain joins TRBV7-9 and TRBJ1-2, with TRBD1 as a possible D gene (6 bases). The CDR3 is 14 amino acids. Germline CDR1 is SEHNR and CDR2 is FQNEAQ (reference sequence). Deletions cut 8 bases from V and 6 bases from J, with 19 bases between. CDR3 loop: CASGSRRGQDGYTF. The CDR3 region has the DNA TGTGCCAGCGGGTCCCGGCGGGGGCAGGATGGCTACACCTTC.

This clone was observed a handful of times. The J gene is TRBJ2-1, the V gene TRBV3-1 (or the pseudogene TRBV3-2); possible D gene TRBD1, 6 bases. The CDR3 has 16 amino acids. Germline V gene lookup returns CDR1 LGHDT and CDR2 YNNKEL (reference sequence). Trimming cost V 0 bases and J 2 bases, with 11 bases left between them. CDR3 in amino acids: CASSQDGTRTYNEQFF. The DNA of the CDR3 is TGTGCCAGCAGCCAAGATGGGACACGGACCTACAATGAGCAGTTCTTC.

A few counts support this clone. The CDR3 reads CASSRTGDGETQYF. In DNA form, the CDR3 reads TGTGCCAGCAGCAGGACAGGGGATGGCGAGACCCAGTACTTC. The chain joins TRBV7-9 to TRBJ2-5; TRBD1 matches at 9 bases. CDR3 size: 14 residues. Trimming removed 5 bases from V and 5 bases from J; junction bases left unmatched: 6. Germline-derived CDR1 and CDR2 are SEHNR and FQNEAQ (reference sequence).

The chain links TRBV6-6 to TRBJ1-5, with 7 bases lining up with TRBD1. This CDR3 spans 15 amino acids. Trimming removed 5 bases from V and 6 bases from J; junction bases left unmatched: 10. Germline V gene data show CDR1 as MNHNY and CDR2 as SVGAGI (reference sequence). This CDR3 is CASSPRRGGGQPQHF. CDR3 bases: TGTGCCAGCAGTCCCCGTAGAGGGGGCGGTCAGCCCCAGCATTTT.

The chain couples TRBV27 to TRBJ1-5, with D hard to call. CDR1 is MNHEY, CDR2 SMNVEV, per germline (reference sequence). V lost 3 bases and J lost 5, with 11 bases in between. This CDR3 contains 14 residues. CDR3 coding DNA: TGTGCCAGCAGTTTCGAGCCCACTGATCAGCCCCAGCATTTT. Translating gives CASSFEPTDQPQHF.

The V call is TRBV19, the J call TRBJ2-2; 12 nucleotides agree with TRBD2. CDR3 length: 16 residues. Germline V gives CDR1 LNHDA, CDR2 SQIVND (reference sequence). With 8 bases clipped from V and 9 bases from J, the junction kept 13 bases outside the gene matches. CDR3 amino acids: CASQTSGGAPSRELFF. Written as DNA, the CDR3 is TGTGCCAGTCAGACTAGCGGGGGCGCGCCTTCTAGGGAGCTGTTTTTT.

The chain combines TRBV4-3 with TRBJ1-4; D is undetermined. The CDR3 length is 16 residues. Germline V lookup: CDR1 LGHNA, CDR2 YSLEER. V lost 4 bases and J lost 0, with 12 bases in between. The CDR3 DNA reads TGCGCCAGCAGCCTAGGTGGAGGAGCAACTAATGAAAAACTGTTTTTT. Translated, it gives CASSLGGGATNEKLFF.

This clone has a single count. The chain combines TRBV24-1 with TRBJ2-1, with D perhaps TRBD2 (5 bases). Germline V gene lookup returns CDR1 KGHDR and CDR2 SFDVKD. This CDR3 comprises 13 residues. V was shortened by 5 bases and J by 9 bases, with 13 bases between the two germline ends. For the CDR3, the DNA is TGTGCCACCAGTGGTTCTAGAGGGTCTGAGCAGTTCTTC. Its protein product is CATSGSRGSEQFF.

The J gene is TRBJ1-1, the V gene TRBV29-1; the match to TRBD1 covers 9 bases. The CDR3 sequence is 16 residues long. Germline CDR1 is SQVTM and CDR2 is ANQGSEA. Germline trimming cut 0 bases from V and 5 bases from J; bases unmatched to any gene: 10. The CDR3 sequence is CSVEDRGQGKWTEAFF. The CDR3 region has the DNA TGCAGCGTTGAAGATCGTGGACAGGGGAAGTGGACTGAAGCTTTCTTT. Complete variable domain (other parts from reference TRBV29-1 and TRBJ1-1): SAVISQKPSRDICQRGTSLTIQCQVDSQVTMMFWYRQQPGQSLTLIATANQGSEATYESGFVIDKFPISRPNLTFSTLTVSNMSPEDSSIYLCSVEDRGQGKWTEAFFGQGTRLTVV.

The V and J genes are TRBV7-3 and TRBJ2-1, with 10 bases that match TRBD2. The CDR3 sequence is 15 residues long. J gave up 2 bases and V 6 bases, and 4 bases lay outside the gene matches. Germline values: CDR1 SGHTA, CDR2 FQGTGA. The CDR3 protein is CASSPLAGAYNEQFF. Here the CDR3 DNA reads TGTGCCAGCAGTCCGCTAGCGGGGGCCTACAATGAGCAGTTCTTC.

This clone was recorded only once. This sequence joins TRBV2 and TRBJ1-5; the match to TRBD1 covers 9 bases. From germline, CDR1 is SNHLY and CDR2 FYNNEI. This CDR3 contains 15 residues. With 7 bases clipped from V and 1 base from J, the junction kept 5 bases outside the gene matches. The CDR3: CASNLQGASNQPQHF. The CDR3 DNA follows: TGTGCCAGCAACCTACAGGGGGCAAGCAATCAGCCCCAGCATTTT.

The rearrangement uses TRBV19 and TRBJ2-6, with TRBD1 matching 10 bases. Germline V CDR1 and CDR2: LNHDA, SQIVND (reference sequence). The CDR3 runs to 16 residues. Trimming took 7 bases from V and 4 from J; bases not matched to a gene: 7. CDR3 sequence reads: CASKDRGRAGANVLTF. CDR3 coding DNA: TGTGCCAGTAAAGACAGGGGGCGCGCGGGGGCCAACGTCCTGACTTTC.

The chain couples TRBV11-2 to TRBJ2-1, with D maybe TRBD1 (6 bases). V gave up 8 bases and J gave up 2 bases, with 16 bases separating them. This CDR3 region has 15 residues. CDR1 SGHAT and CDR2 FQNNGV come from the germline V gene. The CDR3 DNA follows: TGTGCCAGCCACTATGGGCAGGGGCCCTACAATGAGCAGTTCTTC. Encoded protein: CASHYGQGPYNEQFF.

The chain has TRBV6-5 and TRBJ1-4; the D gene is possibly TRBD1 (5 bases). The ends were cut back, 2 bases at V and 7 bases at J, with 11 bases in the middle. Germline V gene lookup returns CDR1 MNHEY and CDR2 SVGAGI. This CDR3 spans 14 amino acids. In DNA, the CDR3 is TGTGCCAGCAGTTACATTGGGGGGTCTGAAAAACTGTTTTTT. This encodes CASSYIGGSEKLFF.

This rearrangement joins TRBV6-6 to TRBJ2-5, with a possible D match to TRBD2 (5 bases). V lost 7 bases, J lost 5 bases, and 17 bases lay in between. This CDR3 spans 14 amino acids. CDR1 MNHNY and CDR2 SVGAGI come from the germline V gene (reference sequence). CDR3 nucleotides: TGTGCCAGCACTCGCCCGGGATTCGAGGAGACCCAGTACTTC. Amino acid sequence: CASTRPGFEETQYF.

This clone came up a few times. In DNA form, the CDR3 reads TGTGCCAGCAGTGATCAGGGAATGGAGACCCAGTACTTC. Translation: CASSDQGMETQYF. The chain couples TRBV6-1 to TRBJ2-5, with D perhaps TRBD1 (5 bases). The CDR3 has 13 amino acids. V lost 3 bases, J lost 5 bases, and 10 bases lay in between. The germline V gene has CDR1 MNHNS and CDR2 SASEGT.

The chain is built from TRBV28 and TRBJ1-2, with D perhaps TRBD1 (6 bases). The germline CDR1 and CDR2 sequences are MDHEN and SYDVKM. V was cut by 6 bases and J by 8 bases, with 16 bases left in between. This CDR3 has 13 residues. The CDR3 DNA reads TGTGCCAGCAGGACCTACAGGGCTGAAGGCTACACCTTC. Translating it yields CASRTYRAEGYTF.

The chain carries TRBV24-1 and TRBJ2-1, with 11 nucleotides matching TRBD2. Per the germline V gene, CDR1 is KGHDR and CDR2 is SFDVKD. The CDR3 is 16 amino acids. Losses at the gene ends were 3 bases for V and 7 bases for J; bases not matched to a gene: 7. CDR3 nucleotide sequence: TGTGCCACCAGTGATCTCCGAATAGCGGGGGGGAATGAGCAGTTCTTC. Protein sequence: CATSDLRIAGGNEQFF.

The rearrangement uses TRBV3-1 (or the pseudogene TRBV3-2) and TRBJ1-5, with D uncertain. Trimming pared 2 bases from V and 1 base from J, leaving 9 bases between. From germline, CDR1 is LGHDT and CDR2 YNNKEL (reference sequence). This CDR3 spans 15 amino acids. CDR3 protein: CASSQRRVSNQPQHF. In nucleotides, the CDR3 is TGTGCCAGCAGCCAAAGGAGAGTAAGCAATCAGCCCCAGCATTTT.

The chain uses TRBV10-2 and TRBJ1-1, with a possible D match to TRBD1 (6 bases). The CDR3 extends over 14 amino acids. Deletions cut 4 bases from V and 4 bases from J, with 13 bases between. CDR1 and CDR2 (germline): WSHSY, SAAADI. The CDR3 sequence is CASSGRGKSTEAFF. As DNA, the CDR3 is TGCGCCAGCAGTGGAAGGGGGAAGTCCACTGAAGCTTTCTTT.

This clone was seen just once. V and J are TRBV14 and TRBJ1-1; 7 bases map to TRBD1. Germline lookup yields CDR1 SGHDN and CDR2 FVKESK. The V and J ends lost 3 bases and 4 bases, in that order; junction bases with no gene match: 11. The CDR3 sequence is 16 residues long. The CDR3 is CASSHTLDREGTEAFF. The DNA of the CDR3 is TGTGCCAGCAGCCACACTCTCGACAGGGAAGGCACTGAAGCTTTCTTT.

This clone was seen just once. V is TRBV5-4 and J is TRBJ1-4; 7 bases are shared with TRBD1. Germline assignment: CDR1 SGHNT and CDR2 YYREEE (reference sequence). V shed 5 bases and J 5 bases; nucleotides not matched to a gene: 12. CDR3 length: 16 residues. CDR3 coding DNA: TGTGCCAGCAGTCCGAAGGGGGCTGGGGCGAATGAAAAACTGTTTTTT. Its translation: CASSPKGAGANEKLFF.